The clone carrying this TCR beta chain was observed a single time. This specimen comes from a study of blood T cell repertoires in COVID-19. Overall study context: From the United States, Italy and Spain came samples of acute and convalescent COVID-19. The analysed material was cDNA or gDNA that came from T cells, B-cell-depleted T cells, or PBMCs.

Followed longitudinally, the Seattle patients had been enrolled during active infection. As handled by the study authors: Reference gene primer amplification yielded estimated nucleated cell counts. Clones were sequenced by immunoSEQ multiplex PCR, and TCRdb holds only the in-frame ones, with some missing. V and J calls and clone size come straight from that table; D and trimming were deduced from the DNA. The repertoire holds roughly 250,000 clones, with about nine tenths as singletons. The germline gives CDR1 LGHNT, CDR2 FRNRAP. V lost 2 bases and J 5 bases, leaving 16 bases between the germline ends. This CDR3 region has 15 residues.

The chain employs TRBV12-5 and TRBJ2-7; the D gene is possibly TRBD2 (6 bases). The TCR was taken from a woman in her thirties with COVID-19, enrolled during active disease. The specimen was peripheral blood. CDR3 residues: CASGLRRANGHEQYF. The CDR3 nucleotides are TGTGCTAGTGGTTTGAGGAGGGCGAATGGGCACGAGCAGTACTTC.